Presented here are 17 T cell receptor beta chains from one specimen sequenced in a study of vaccination effects on CD4 cells after COVID-19. Sequencing was preceded by expansion of antigen-specific CD4+ T cells with viral peptide pools in the ViraFEST assay. Culturing for roughly 10 days preceded CD4+ T cell isolation. Vaccinated recipients, who were negative for nucleocapsid antibodies, had no history of SARS-CoV-2 infection. TCRdb keeps only in-frame clones here, not all; method: immunoSEQ multiplex PCR. This sample yields about 43,000 clones, of which around 78% are seen a single time; under 14% belongs to the top ten. These receptors lack a known antigen. Sequencing used CD4+ T cells from PBMCs cultured with SARS-CoV-2 spike peptides, obtained before COVID-19 vaccination. The origin of the receptors is a human donor who received a COVID-19 vaccine.

The chain couples TRBV5-1 to TRBJ1-3; D possibly corresponds to TRBD1 (5 bases). V gave up 4 bases and J gave up 4 bases, with 15 bases separating them. Germline lookup yields CDR1 SGHRS and CDR2 YFSETQ. This CDR3 has 15 residues. The CDR3 is CASSTISGSGNTIYF. CDR3 DNA sequence: TGCGCCAGCAGCACCATTTCAGGGTCGGGAAACACCATATATTTT.

The chain links TRBV5-5 to TRBJ1-5; D perhaps matches TRBD1 (5 bases). This CDR3 is built from 15 residues. Germline V gene lookup returns CDR1 SGHKS and CDR2 YYEKEE (reference sequence). The V end lost 2 bases, the J end lost 3 bases, and 12 bases lay between the germline ends. CDR3 DNA: TGTGCCAGCAGCTTCGCCCTGGGGCCCAATCAGCCCCAGCATTTT. Translation: CASSFALGPNQPQHF.

The chain joins TRBV5-1 to TRBJ2-7; 7 positions match TRBD1. The germline CDR1 and CDR2 sequences are SGHRS and YFSETQ. V lost 2 bases, J lost 8 bases, and 7 bases stayed unmatched. The CDR3 is 13 residues long. Written as DNA, the CDR3 is TGCGCCAGCAGCTTTACCGGGACAGAGAAGCAGTACGTC. Its translation is CASSFTGTEKQYV.

J is TRBJ1-2 and V is TRBV5-6; tentative D call: TRBD1 (5 bases). CDR1 SGHDT and CDR2 YYEEEE come from the germline V gene. The CDR3 totals 13 residues. Trimming took off 2 bases at V and 8 bases at J, with 13 bases between the two ends. The CDR3 coding sequence is TGTGCCAGCAGCTTTTGGGGCGCGGGCGGCTACACCTTC. It yields the protein CASSFWGAGGYTF.

The chain combines TRBV11-2 with TRBJ2-5; possible D gene TRBD1, 6 bases. The CDR3 runs 12 residues. Germline assignment: CDR1 SGHAT and CDR2 FQNNGV. Trimming removed 1 base from V and 6 bases from J, with 6 bases in between. The CDR3 nucleotides are TGTGCCAGCAGCTTAGGGGGGCAGACCCAGTACTTC. Protein product: CASSLGGQTQYF.

The rearrangement joins TRBV21-1 to TRBJ2-7; TRBD2 is the table's D call, not checked against the DNA. TRBV21-1 is described as a pseudogene. The length of the CDR3 is 18 residues. CDR3 nucleotides: TGTGCCAGCAGCAAAGAGGCCGCTAGCGGGGGGTTACCCTACGAGCAGTACGTC. Encoded protein: CASSKEAASGGLPYEQYV.

Only a few counts were recorded for this clone. V and J are TRBV6-5 and TRBJ2-2, with 13 bases lining up with TRBD2. Looked up from germline, CDR1 is MNHEY and CDR2 is SVGAGI. V gave up 4 bases and J gave up 5 bases; unmatched junction bases: 4. The CDR3 is 16 amino acids. DNA of the CDR3: TGTGCCAGCAGTTCCGCGACTAGCGGGGGGACCGGGGAGCTGTTTTTT. This codes for CASSSATSGGTGELFF.

V and J are TRBV28 and TRBJ1-1; D gene unclear. Trimming removed 4 bases at V and 5 bases at J, with 17 bases between. The germline CDR1 and CDR2 sequences are MDHEN and SYDVKM. There are 15 residues in the CDR3. The CDR3 reads CASSSPGRAATEAFF. In nucleotides, the CDR3 is TGTGCCAGCAGTTCCCCTGGGAGGGCGGCTACTGAAGCTTTCTTT.

The chain combines TRBV24-1 with TRBJ2-2; D perhaps matches TRBD2 (7 bases). The germline V gene encodes CDR1 KGHDR and CDR2 SFDVKD. Trimming shortened V by 3 bases and J by 5 bases, and 15 bases separated the two germline ends. This CDR3 contains 16 residues. CDR3 amino acids: CATSDPKQGGTGELFF. The CDR3 coding sequence is TGTGCCACCAGTGATCCAAAACAGGGAGGGACCGGGGAGCTGTTTTTT.

The rearrangement uses TRBV18 and TRBJ2-1; 8 bases are a match to TRBD1. Per the germline V gene, CDR1 is KGHSH and CDR2 is LQKENI. The CDR3 consists of 15 residues. Trimming removed 3 bases from V and 8 bases from J; junction bases left unmatched: 9. The CDR3 DNA is TGTGCCAGCTCACCCACCGGACAGGGCACCCATGAGCAGTTCTTC. Residues: CASSPTGQGTHEQFF.

The V and J genes are TRBV5-1 and TRBJ2-2; no clear D. Between the trimmed V and J ends, which lost 1 base and 5 bases, there was a span of 15 bases. Germline lookup yields CDR1 SGHRS and CDR2 YFSETQ. The CDR3 spans 16 residues. CDR3 in DNA: TGCGCCAGCAGCTTGTCCAGCGACCCTAATACCGGGGAGCTGTTTTTT. Its translation: CASSLSSDPNTGELFF. Variable domain in full (rest from reference TRBV5-1 and TRBJ2-2): KAGVTQTPRYLIKTRGQQVTLSCSPISGHRSVSWYQQTPGQGLQFLFEYFSETQRNKGNFPGRFSGRQFSNSRSEMNVSTLELGDSALYLCASSLSSDPNTGELFFGEGSRLTVL.

V gene TRBV4-1 combines with J gene TRBJ1-1; the D gene is possibly TRBD1 (6 bases). The CDR3 spans 14 residues. V was pared by 6 bases and J by 2 bases, with 13 bases between. Germline V lookup: CDR1 MGHRA, CDR2 YSYEKL. The CDR3 here is CASRGATVNTEAFF. In nucleotides, the CDR3 is TGCGCCAGCAGGGGGGCAACGGTAAACACTGAAGCTTTCTTT.

This sequence joins TRBV7-9 and TRBJ2-5; 13 bases are a match to TRBD2. V lost 4 bases to trimming and J lost 7 bases; unmatched junction nucleotides: 6. The CDR3 is made up of 15 amino acids. CDR1 and CDR2 from the germline V gene are SEHNR and FQNEAQ (reference sequence). CDR3 amino acids: CASSWTSGGPSTQYF. The CDR3 DNA reads as TGTGCCAGCAGCTGGACTAGCGGGGGCCCGTCGACCCAGTACTTC.

The chain is built from TRBV5-1 and TRBJ2-3; 9 bases map to TRBD1. Germline V gene sequence: CDR1 SGHRS, CDR2 YFSETQ. The length of the CDR3 is 16 residues. Losses at the gene ends were 0 bases for V and 2 bases for J; bases not matched to a gene: 4. The CDR3 region is CASSLARTGATDTQYF. CDR3 in DNA: TGCGCCAGCAGCTTGGCCAGGACAGGGGCCACAGATACGCAGTATTTT.

Only one count was recorded for this clone. J is TRBJ2-1 and V is TRBV10-1; 10 nucleotides align to TRBD2. Trimming took 5 bases from V and 5 from J; bases not matched to a gene: 3. CDR1 and CDR2 from the germline V gene are WNHNN and SYGVQD (reference sequence). CDR3 length: 14 amino acids. CDR3 nucleotide sequence: TGCGCCAGCAGTAAGCGGGGGGGGAACAATGAGCAGTTCTTC. It is translated as CASSKRGGNNEQFF.

The chain has TRBV30 and TRBJ1-1, with D uncertain. The germline CDR1 and CDR2 sequences are GTSNPN and SVGIG (reference sequence). CDR3 size: 12 residues. V lost 2 bases, J lost 2 bases, and 6 bases lay in between. CDR3 nucleotide sequence: TGTGCCTGGAGTTTTCATAACACTGAAGCTTTCTTT. Protein: CAWSFHNTEAFF.

This clone was observed a single time. The gene calls are TRBV5-1 and TRBJ1-2, with D uncertain. Deletions cut 4 bases from V and 1 base from J, with 14 bases between. Per germline, CDR1 SGHRS and CDR2 YFSETQ. The CDR3 length is 15 residues. CDR3 amino acids: CASSPRETLNYGYTF. In DNA form, the CDR3 reads TGCGCCAGCAGCCCCCGGGAGACACTTAACTATGGCTACACCTTC.